This T cell receptor (beta chain) derives from a study of cytomegalovirus exposure and HLA in healthy donors. Notes on the study in general: A missense DCLRE1C variant was associated with V- and J-gene trimming of TCR beta chains in a later analysis, and an independent cohort replicated the association. Reportedly, fewer N-insertions than the approximately 690-donor mean appeared in an Asian-associated ancestry cluster in a later analysis. Available immune exposure information was restricted to CMV serostatus only. Cytomegalovirus association was assigned to around 150 TCR beta chains.

The germline CDR1 and CDR2 sequences are LNHNV and YYDKDF (reference sequence). After removal of 2 bases from V and 7 bases from J, the junction contained 2 bases not matched to a gene. The CDR3 is 15 amino acids. PCR involved 60 Vbeta and 13 Jbeta primers. Only in-frame clones appear in the TCRdb table, and some are missing; sequencing was by immunoSEQ multiplex PCR. Here the sample spans about 43,000 clones, roughly 60% being singletons. A remark on this clone: The antigen is not known.

The sequenced sample consisted of PBMCs. The receptor comes from a human donor in good health. The rearrangement uses TRBV15 and TRBJ1-6, with TRBD1 matching 10 bases. CDR3 region: CATSRLDRGNSPLHF. The DNA for the CDR3 is TGTGCCACCAGCAGATTGGACAGGGGGAATTCACCCCTCCACTTT.